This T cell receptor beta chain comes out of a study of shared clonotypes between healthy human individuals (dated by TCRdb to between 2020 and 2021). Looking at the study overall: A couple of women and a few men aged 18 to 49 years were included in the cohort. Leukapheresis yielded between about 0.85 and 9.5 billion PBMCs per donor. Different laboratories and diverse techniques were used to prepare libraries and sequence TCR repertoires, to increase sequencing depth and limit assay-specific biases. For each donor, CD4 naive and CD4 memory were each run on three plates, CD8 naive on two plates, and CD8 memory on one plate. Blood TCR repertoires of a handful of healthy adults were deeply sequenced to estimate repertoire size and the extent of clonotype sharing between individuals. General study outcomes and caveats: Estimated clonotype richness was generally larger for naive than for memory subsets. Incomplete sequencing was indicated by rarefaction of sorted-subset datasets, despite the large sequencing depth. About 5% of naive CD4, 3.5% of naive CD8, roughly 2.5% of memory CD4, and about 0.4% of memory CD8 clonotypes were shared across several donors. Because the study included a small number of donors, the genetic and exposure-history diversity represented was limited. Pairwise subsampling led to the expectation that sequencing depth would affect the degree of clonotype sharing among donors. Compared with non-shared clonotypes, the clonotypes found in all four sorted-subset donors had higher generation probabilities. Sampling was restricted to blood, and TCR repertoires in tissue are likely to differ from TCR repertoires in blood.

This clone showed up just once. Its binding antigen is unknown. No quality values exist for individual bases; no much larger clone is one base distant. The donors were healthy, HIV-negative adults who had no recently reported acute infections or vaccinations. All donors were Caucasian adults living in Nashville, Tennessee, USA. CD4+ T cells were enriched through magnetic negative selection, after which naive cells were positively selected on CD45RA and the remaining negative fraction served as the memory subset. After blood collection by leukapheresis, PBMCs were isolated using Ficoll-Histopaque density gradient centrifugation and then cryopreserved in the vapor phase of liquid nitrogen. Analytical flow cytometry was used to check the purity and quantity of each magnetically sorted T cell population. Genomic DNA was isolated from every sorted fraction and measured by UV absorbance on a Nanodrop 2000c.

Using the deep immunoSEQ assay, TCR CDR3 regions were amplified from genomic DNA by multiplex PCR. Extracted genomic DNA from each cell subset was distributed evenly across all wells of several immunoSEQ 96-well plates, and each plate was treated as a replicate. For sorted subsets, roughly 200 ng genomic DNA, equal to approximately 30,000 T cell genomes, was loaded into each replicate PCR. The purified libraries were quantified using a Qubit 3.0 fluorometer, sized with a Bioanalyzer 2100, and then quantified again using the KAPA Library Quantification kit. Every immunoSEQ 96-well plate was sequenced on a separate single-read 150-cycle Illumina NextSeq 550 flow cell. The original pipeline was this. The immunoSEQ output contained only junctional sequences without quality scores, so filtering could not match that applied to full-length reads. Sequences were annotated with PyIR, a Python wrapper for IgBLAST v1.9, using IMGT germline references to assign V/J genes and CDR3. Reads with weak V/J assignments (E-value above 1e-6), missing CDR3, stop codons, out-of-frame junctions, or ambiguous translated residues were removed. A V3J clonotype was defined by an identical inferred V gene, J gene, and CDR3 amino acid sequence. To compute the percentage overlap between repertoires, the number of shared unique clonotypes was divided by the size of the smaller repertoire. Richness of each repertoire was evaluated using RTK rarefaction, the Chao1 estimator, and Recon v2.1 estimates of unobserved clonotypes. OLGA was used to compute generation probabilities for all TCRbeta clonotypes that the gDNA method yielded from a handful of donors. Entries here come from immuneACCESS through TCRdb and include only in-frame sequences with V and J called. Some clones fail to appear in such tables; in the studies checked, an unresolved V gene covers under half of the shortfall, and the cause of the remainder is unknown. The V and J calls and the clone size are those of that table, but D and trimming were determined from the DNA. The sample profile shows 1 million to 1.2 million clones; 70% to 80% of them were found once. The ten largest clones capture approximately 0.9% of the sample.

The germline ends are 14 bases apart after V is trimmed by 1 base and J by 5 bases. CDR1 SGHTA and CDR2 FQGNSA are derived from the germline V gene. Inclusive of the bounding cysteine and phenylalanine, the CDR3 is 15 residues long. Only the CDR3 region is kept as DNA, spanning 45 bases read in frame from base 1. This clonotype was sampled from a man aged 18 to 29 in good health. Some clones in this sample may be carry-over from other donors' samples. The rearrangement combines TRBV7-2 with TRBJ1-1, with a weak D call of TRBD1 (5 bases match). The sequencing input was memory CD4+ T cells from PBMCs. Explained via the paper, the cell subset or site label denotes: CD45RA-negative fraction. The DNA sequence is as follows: TGTGCCAGCAGCTTAGGCTCTCCCCGGGGGACTGAAGCTTTCTTT. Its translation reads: CASSLGSPRGTEAFF.